Below, 3 T cell receptor beta chains from the same sample are listed, as sequenced in a study of tumor-infiltrating lymphocytes in primary liver carcinoma. A primer matching the constant region was used to make TCR beta cDNA from approximately 500 ng of total RNA. Slightly modified ARM-PCR, run as three nested multiplex PCR rounds, produced the TCR beta libraries. TRBV1-TRBV30 forward primers and a C-beta reverse primer were used in the first two PCR rounds, which each ran for around 11 cycles. TCRdb ran MiXCR on the multiplex PCR reads and lists one entry per CDR3 protein. The table includes 20,000 to 25,000 distinct CDR3 sequences, roughly 70% detected once. The study co-extracted DNA and RNA from roughly 20-30 mg of unsorted bulk tissue. Sequencing was performed on liver tumor tissue from sampling region 1. This sample's subset: tumor region T1, superior pole. The receptors shown here come from a man aged 40-49 years with primary liver carcinoma and hepatitis B virus infection.

A note on this clonotype: Because it lacks the conserved phenylalanine or tryptophan at the end, this CDR3 is likely a read error. V gene TRBV11-2 combines with J gene TRBJ2-3; 9 bases fit TRBD1. Germline-derived CDR1 and CDR2 are SGHAT and FQNNGV. The CDR3 extends over 15 amino acids. The CDR3 sequence is CATSLPGQGPDMQYS. DNA for the CDR3: TGTGCCACCAGCTTACCCGGACAGGGGCCGGATATGCAGTATTCT.

A note on this clonotype: Compared with germline, one end of the junction differs, possibly owing to a read error. The chain joins TRBV12-3 or TRBV12-4 to TRBJ1-1; no clear D gene. CDR3 length: 11 amino acids. In nucleotides, the CDR3 is TGTGCCAACAGTTTGACCGGTGAAGTTTTCTTT. Protein product: CANSLTGEVFF.

This clonotype is medium-sized (0.01 to 0.1%) by share. The chain employs TRBV6-6 and TRBJ1-1, with 10 bases that match TRBD1. The length of the CDR3 is 13 residues. Germline CDR1 is MNHNY and CDR2 is SVGAGI (reference sequence). J lost 7 bases, V lost 6 bases, and 5 bases had no gene match. The CDR3 loop reads CASRTGGADEAFF. CDR3 in DNA: TGTGCCAGCAGGACAGGGGGCGCGGATGAAGCTTTCTTT.